A selection of T cell receptor beta chains follows, all from one sample in a study of blood T cell repertoires in COVID-19. Sequenced by immunoSEQ multiplex PCR; TCRdb stores in-frame clones only, minus some. The sample has 120,000 to 150,000 clones, just under 90% seen once. Sequenced sample: peripheral blood. These receptors were taken from a woman between 45 and 60 years old with active or convalescent COVID-19. Each CDR3 is given with its conserved first and last residue. A D gene is named only where the DNA matches it firmly. Clone size appears in some rows only: once, few, many, or a class for an expanded clone.

>TRBD1|once|TRBV9|TRBJ2-7
TGTGCCAGCAGCGTGGATGGACAGGGGGCGGCCTACGAGCAGTACTTC
CASSVDGQGAAYEQYF
>-|-|TRBV9|TRBJ1-1
TGTGCCAGCAGCGTAGGAGGGAACCTCATGAACACTGAAGCTTTCTTT
CASSVGGNLMNTEAFF
>TRBD2|-|TRBV7-2|TRBJ2-5
TGTGCCAGCAGCTTTTGGATGACTAGCGGAAAAGAGACCCAGTACTTC
CASSFWMTSGKETQYF
>-|-|TRBV5-1|TRBJ1-4
TGCGCCAGCAGCCTCAGGGAACCTAATGAAAAACTGTTTTTT
CASSLREPNEKLFF
>TRBD2|-|TRBV9|TRBJ2-2
TGTGCCAGCGAAAGGGGAGGGACCGGGGAGCTGTTTTTT
CASERGGTGELFF
>TRBD1|-|TRBV18|TRBJ1-5
TGTGCCAGCTCAAGGACAGGGAATCAGCCCCAGCATTTT
CASSRTGNQPQHF
>-|-|TRBV2|TRBJ2-7
TGTGCCAGCGGCGTGGACAGAGCCTACGAGCAGTACTTC
CASGVDRAYEQYF
>-|-|TRBV24-1|TRBJ1-2
TGTGCCACCAGTGATTTACTGGGAGTCTACACCTTC
CATSDLLGVYTF
>TRBD1|-|TRBV6-5|TRBJ1-5
TGTGCCAGCAGTTACTCCCTCAGGGGGACCCAGCATTTT
CASSYSLRGTQHF
>TRBD1|-|TRBV3-1/TRBV3-2|TRBJ1-1
TGTGCCAGCAGCCAGGACAGGGGCGCGGGTGAAGCTTTCTTT
CASSQDRGAGEAFF
>-|-|TRBV6-5|TRBJ2-7
TGTGCCAGCAGTTACCTGGACAGCGCCTACGAGCAGTACTTC
CASSYLDSAYEQYF
>TRBD2|-|TRBV28|TRBJ2-7
TGTGCCAGCAGGTGGACTAGACCAAACTCCTACGAGCAGTACTTC
CASRWTRPNSYEQYF
>TRBD2|-|TRBV7-2|TRBJ2-5
TGTGCCCGACTAGCGGGGGTACCAAGGACCCAGTACTTC
CARLAGVPRTQYF
>TRBD1|-|TRBV4-1|TRBJ2-5
TGCGCCAGCAGCCCCCCGGGACAGCAAGAGACCCAGTACTTC
CASSPPGQQETQYF
>TRBD2|-|TRBV3-1/TRBV3-2|TRBJ2-2
TGTGCCAGCCTCCTAGCGGGGGACACCGGGGAGCTGTTTTTT
CASLLAGDTGELFF
>-|few|TRBV5-6|TRBJ1-2
TGTGCCAGCAGCTTGGAGATAGGGGCGGACTATGGCTACACCTTC
CASSLEIGADYGYTF
>-|-|TRBV19|TRBJ1-3
TGTGCCAGTAGTAGACGGACGACAGTGCCTGGAAACACCATATATTTT
CASSRRTTVPGNTIYF
>TRBD1|-|TRBV6-5|TRBJ2-7
TGTGCCAGCAGACTACGGGACAGGACCTACGAGCAGTACTTC
CASRLRDRTYEQYF
>-|once|TRBV12-3/TRBV12-4|TRBJ1-6
TGTGCCAGCAGCGGGAATAATTCACCCCTCCACTTT
CASSGNNSPLHF
>TRBD1|-|TRBV15|TRBJ1-6
TGTGCCACCAGCATCTCACCCCCCGCGGGACAGGGCCTCTATAATTCACCCCTCCACTTT
CATSISPPAGQGLYNSPLHF
>-|few|TRBV12-3/TRBV12-4|TRBJ1-2
TGTGCCAGCAGTTTAGGGGGCAGCTATGGCTACACCTTC
CASSLGGSYGYTF
>-|-|TRBV5-4|TRBJ2-1
TGTGCCAGCAGCTTATATTTGGGGGCTGTCTACAATGAGCAGTTCTTC
CASSLYLGAVYNEQFF
>-|-|TRBV3-1/TRBV3-2|TRBJ2-7
TGTGCCAGCAGCCAGGAGGGTCCCCGAGCCTACGAGCAGTACTTC
CASSQEGPRAYEQYF
>-|once|TRBV25-1|TRBJ2-2
TGTGCCAGCAGTGAAGGCTACACCGGGGAGCTGTTTTTT
CASSEGYTGELFF
>TRBD2|-|TRBV10-3|TRBJ2-1
TGTGCCATCAGTGAGGGACTAGCGGGAGATAATGAGCAGTTCTTC
CAISEGLAGDNEQFF
>-|-|TRBV3-1/TRBV3-2|TRBJ1-2
TGTGCCAGCAGCCCTAAGGTGTCAGGTAAACTTAACTATGGCTACACCTTC
CASSPKVSGKLNYGYTF
>-|-|TRBV9|TRBJ1-5
TGTGCCAGCAGCGTAGACCCGGCAGGGGATCAGCCCCAGCATTTT
CASSVDPAGDQPQHF